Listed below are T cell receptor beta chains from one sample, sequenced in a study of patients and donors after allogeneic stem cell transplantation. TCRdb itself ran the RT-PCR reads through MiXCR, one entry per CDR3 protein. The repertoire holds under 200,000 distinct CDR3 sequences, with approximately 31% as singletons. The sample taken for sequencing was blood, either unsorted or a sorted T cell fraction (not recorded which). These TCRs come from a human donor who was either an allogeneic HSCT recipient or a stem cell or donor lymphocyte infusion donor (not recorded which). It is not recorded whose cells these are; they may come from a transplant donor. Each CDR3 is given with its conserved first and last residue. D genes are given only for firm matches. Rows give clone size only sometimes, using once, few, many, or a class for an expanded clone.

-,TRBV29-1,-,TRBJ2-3,CSLGGTDSSDTQYF,TGCAGCCTCGGGGGGACAGATAGTTCAGATACGCAGTATTTT
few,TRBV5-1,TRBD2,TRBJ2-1,CASKVLAGNPNNEQFF,TGCGCCAGCAAGGTACTAGCGGGGAATCCGAACAATGAGCAGTTCTTC
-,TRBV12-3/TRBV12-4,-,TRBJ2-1,CASSFGLGEQFF,TGTGCCAGCAGTTTCGGTCTCGGTGAGCAGTTCTTC
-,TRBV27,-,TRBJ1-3,CASSLTGFSENTIYF,TGTGCCAGCAGTTTAACAGGGTTCTCTGAAAACACCATATATTTT
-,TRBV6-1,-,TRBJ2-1,CASSGNSYNEQFF,TGTGCCAGCAGTGGGAACTCCTACAATGAGCAGTTCTTC
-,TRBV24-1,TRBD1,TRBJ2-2,CATSDSTGSGTGELFF,TGTGCCACCAGTGATTCGACAGGGTCGGGCACCGGGGAGCTGTTTTTT
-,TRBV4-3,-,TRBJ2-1,CASSQERASHSWEQFF,TGCGCCAGCAGCCAAGAGAGGGCCTCCCACAGTTGGGAGCAGTTCTTC
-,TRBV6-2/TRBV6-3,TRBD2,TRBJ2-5,CASTLAGETRETQYF,TGTGCCAGCACCTTAGCGGGAGAGACACGGGAGACCCAGTACTTC
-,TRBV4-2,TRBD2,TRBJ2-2,CASSPSGRGTGELFF,TGTGCCAGCTCGCCTAGCGGGAGGGGCACCGGGGAGCTGTTTTTT
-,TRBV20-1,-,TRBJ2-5,CSAGWGAGETQYF,TGCAGTGCCGGTTGGGGGGCCGGGGAGACCCAGTACTTC
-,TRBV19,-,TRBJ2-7,CASSIIGGAMREQYF,TGTGCCAGTAGTATCATCGGGGGCGCAATGAGGGAGCAGTACTTC
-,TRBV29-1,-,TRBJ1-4,CSVKRGVNEKLFF,TGCAGCGTTAAACGGGGGGTAAATGAAAAACTGTTTTTT
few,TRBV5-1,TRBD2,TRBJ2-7,CASSFAGGPYEQYF,TGCGCCAGCAGTTTTGCGGGAGGCCCCTACGAGCAGTACTTC
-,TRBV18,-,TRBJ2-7,CASSPQRDTSYEQYF,TGTGCCAGCTCACCACAGCGAGACACTTCCTACGAGCAGTACTTC
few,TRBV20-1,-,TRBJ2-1,CSARTTWEQFF,TGCAGTGCAAGGACTACATGGGAGCAGTTCTTC
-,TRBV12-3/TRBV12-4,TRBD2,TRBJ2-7,CASRHPPGLTSYEQYF,TGTGCCAGCAGGCACCCGCCGGGACTAACCTCCTACGAGCAGTACTTC
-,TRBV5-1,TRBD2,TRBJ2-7,CASSLREARYYEQYF,TGCGCCAGCAGCTTGCGGGAGGCGAGGTACTACGAGCAGTACTTC
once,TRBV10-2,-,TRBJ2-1,CASSDTSPSNEQFF,TGCGCCAGCAGTGACACTAGCCCTTCCAATGAGCAGTTCTTC
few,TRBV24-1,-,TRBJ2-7,CATSDSLRDTKGEQYF,TGTGCCACCAGTGACTCCCTCCGGGACACCAAGGGGGAGCAGTACTTC
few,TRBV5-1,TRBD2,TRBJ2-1,CASSLREVSSYNEQFF,TGCGCCAGCAGCCTCCGGGAGGTGAGCTCCTACAATGAGCAGTTCTTC
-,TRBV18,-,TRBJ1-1,CASSPGERLAEAFF,TGTGCCAGCTCACCAGGGGAAAGGCTGGCTGAAGCTTTCTTT
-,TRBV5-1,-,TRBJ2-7,CASSLDGGRVHEQYF,TGCGCCAGCAGCTTGGATGGGGGAAGGGTCCACGAGCAGTACTTC
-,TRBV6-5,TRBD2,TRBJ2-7,CASRQFSLAEVEQYF,TGTGCCAGCAGACAATTCTCCCTAGCGGAGGTCGAGCAGTACTTC
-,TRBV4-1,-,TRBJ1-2,CASSEKGSYGYTF,TGCGCCAGCAGCGAAAAGGGAAGCTATGGCTACACCTTC
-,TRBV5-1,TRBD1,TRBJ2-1,CASTGTGSNNEQFF,TGCGCCAGCACCGGGACAGGGTCTAACAATGAGCAGTTCTTC
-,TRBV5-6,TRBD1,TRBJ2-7,CASSGGTGRGEQYF,TGTGCCAGCAGCGGAGGGACAGGGCGCGGCGAGCAGTACTTC
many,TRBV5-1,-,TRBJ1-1,CASSLDVNTEAFF,TGCGCCAGCAGCTTGGATGTGAACACTGAAGCTTTCTTT
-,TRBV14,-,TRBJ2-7,CASRPAGGGRSPYEQYF,TGTGCCAGCAGGCCGGCAGGGGGGGGAAGATCCCCCTACGAGCAGTACTTC
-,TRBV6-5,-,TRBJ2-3,CASSTPSLTDTQYF,TGTGCCAGCAGTACCCCTTCCCTTACAGATACGCAGTATTTT
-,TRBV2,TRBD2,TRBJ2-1,CASRARTSGSYEQFF,TGTGCCAGCAGAGCCCGGACTAGCGGGAGCTATGAGCAGTTCTTC
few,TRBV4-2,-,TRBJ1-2,CASSQDQNPRYGYTF,TGTGCCAGCAGCCAAGATCAAAATCCCCGCTATGGCTACACCTTC
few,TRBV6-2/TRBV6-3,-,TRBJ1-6,CASSYRVAVKHF,TGTGCCAGCAGTTACCGGGTGGCCGTGAAACACTTT
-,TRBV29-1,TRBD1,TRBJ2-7,CSVLRGTDYEQYF,TGCAGCGTTCTAAGGGGGACAGACTACGAGCAGTACTTC
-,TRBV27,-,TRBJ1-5,CASSLRWDNQPQHF,TGTGCCAGCAGTTTGAGGTGGGATAATCAGCCCCAGCATTTT
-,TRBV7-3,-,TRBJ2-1,CASRLGLSGEQFF,TGTGCCAGCCGCCTGGGACTGTCAGGGGAGCAGTTCTTC
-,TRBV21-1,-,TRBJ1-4,CASSKTGGAHEKLFF,TGTGCCAGCAGCAAAACAGGGGGCGCCCACGAAAAACTGTTTTTT
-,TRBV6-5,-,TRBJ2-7,CASSYGEGNRYEQYF,TGTGCCAGCAGTTACGGAGAGGGGAATAGGTACGAGCAGTACTTC
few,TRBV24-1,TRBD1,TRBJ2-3,CATSDRGITDTQYF,TGTGCCACCTCGGACAGGGGAATTACAGATACGCAGTATTTT
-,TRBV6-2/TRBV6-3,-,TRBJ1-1,CASRIRDTLGNTEAFF,TGTGCCAGCAGAATACGGGACACTCTGGGGAACACTGAAGCTTTCTTT
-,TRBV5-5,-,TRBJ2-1,CASSLGQVISYNEQFF,TGTGCCAGCAGCTTGGGACAGGTTATCTCCTACAATGAGCAGTTCTTC
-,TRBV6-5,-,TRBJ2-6,CASSPFYSGANVLTF,TGTGCCAGCAGCCCATTCTACTCTGGGGCCAACGTCCTGACTTTC
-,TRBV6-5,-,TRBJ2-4,CASSYYSQGSGKNIQYF,TGTGCCAGCAGTTACTATTCCCAGGGAAGTGGAAAAAACATTCAGTACTTC
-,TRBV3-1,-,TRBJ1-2,CASSQGREGYGYTF,TGTGCCAGCAGCCAAGGCCGGGAGGGCTATGGCTACACCTTC
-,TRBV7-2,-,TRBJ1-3,CASSLVHSSFSGNTIYF,TGTGCCAGCAGCTTAGTACACAGCTCCTTCTCTGGAAACACCATATATTTT
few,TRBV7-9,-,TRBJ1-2,CASNPGTRYGYTF,TGTGCCAGCAATCCAGGGACGAGATATGGCTACACCTTC
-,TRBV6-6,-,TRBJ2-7,CASSPPGYEQYF,TGTGCCAGCAGTCCCCCCGGCTACGAGCAGTACTTC
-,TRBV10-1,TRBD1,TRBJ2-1,CASSESRQGMYVNEQFF,TGCGCCAGCAGTGAGTCCCGACAGGGCATGTATGTTAATGAGCAGTTCTTC
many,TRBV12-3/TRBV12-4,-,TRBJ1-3,CASSLFGPSSGNTIYF,TGTGCCAGCAGTTTATTCGGTCCGTCCAGTGGAAACACCATATATTTT
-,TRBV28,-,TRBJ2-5,CASRGFYETQYF,TGTGCCAGCAGGGGGTTTTATGAGACCCAGTACTTC
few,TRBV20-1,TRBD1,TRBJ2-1,CSARTDRDLYNEQFF,TGCAGTGCTAGAACCGACAGGGATCTTTACAATGAGCAGTTCTTC